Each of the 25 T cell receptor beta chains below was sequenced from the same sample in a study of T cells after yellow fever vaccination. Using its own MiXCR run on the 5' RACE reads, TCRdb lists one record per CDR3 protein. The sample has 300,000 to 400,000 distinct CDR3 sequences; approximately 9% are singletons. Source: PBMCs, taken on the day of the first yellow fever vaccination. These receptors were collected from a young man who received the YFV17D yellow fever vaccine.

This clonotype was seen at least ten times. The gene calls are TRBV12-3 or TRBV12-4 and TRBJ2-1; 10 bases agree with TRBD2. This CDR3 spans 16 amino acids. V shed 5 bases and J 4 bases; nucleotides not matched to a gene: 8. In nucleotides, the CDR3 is TGTGCCAGCAGTGGACTGACTAGCGGGCAATACAATGAGCAGTTCTTC. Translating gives CASSGLTSGQYNEQFF.

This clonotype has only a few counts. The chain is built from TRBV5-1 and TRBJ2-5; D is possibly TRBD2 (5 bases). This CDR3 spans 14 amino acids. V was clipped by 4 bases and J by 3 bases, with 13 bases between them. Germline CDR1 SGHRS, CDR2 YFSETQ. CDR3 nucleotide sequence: TGCGCCAGCAGCCCAGACCCCGGGGAAGAGACCCAGTACTTC. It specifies CASSPDPGEETQYF.

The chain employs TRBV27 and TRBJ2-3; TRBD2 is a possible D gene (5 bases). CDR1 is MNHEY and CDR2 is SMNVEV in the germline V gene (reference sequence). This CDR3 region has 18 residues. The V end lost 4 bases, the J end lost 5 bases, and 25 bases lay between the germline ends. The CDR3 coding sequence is TGTGCCAGCAGTTCCCCTTCCCCCCCCCGTCTAGCTATAGATACGCAGTATTTT. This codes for CASSSPSPPRLAIDTQYF.

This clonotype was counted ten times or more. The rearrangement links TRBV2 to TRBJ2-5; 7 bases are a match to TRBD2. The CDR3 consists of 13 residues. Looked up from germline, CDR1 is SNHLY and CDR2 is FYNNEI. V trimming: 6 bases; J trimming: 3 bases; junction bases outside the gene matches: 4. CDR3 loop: CASSEGGKETQYF. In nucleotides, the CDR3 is TGTGCCAGCAGCGAGGGAGGGAAAGAGACCCAGTACTTC.

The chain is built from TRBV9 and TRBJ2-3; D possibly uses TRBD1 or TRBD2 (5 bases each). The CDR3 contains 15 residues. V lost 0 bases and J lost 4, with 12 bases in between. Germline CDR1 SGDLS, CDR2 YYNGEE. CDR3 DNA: TGTGCCAGCAGCGTAGTGGGGGAAGTTGCAGATACGCAGTATTTT. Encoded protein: CASSVVGEVADTQYF.

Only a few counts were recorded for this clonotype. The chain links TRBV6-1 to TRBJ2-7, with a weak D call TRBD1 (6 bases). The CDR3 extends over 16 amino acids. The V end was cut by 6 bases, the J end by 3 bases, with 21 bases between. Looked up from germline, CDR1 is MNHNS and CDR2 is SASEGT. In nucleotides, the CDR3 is TGTGCCAGCAGCACCGTGACCGGGACAACGAACTACGAGCAGTACTTC. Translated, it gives CASSTVTGTTNYEQYF.

The chain's CDR3 is CASSLRSGVSYNEQFF. The CDR3 region has the DNA TGCGCCAGCAGCTTGAGGAGCGGGGTCTCCTACAATGAGCAGTTCTTC. The chain joins TRBV5-1 to TRBJ2-1; TRBD2 aligns across 7 bases. The CDR3 runs 16 residues. The junction had 4 bases not matched to a gene; V was cut back by 1 base and J by 0 bases. Germline CDR1 SGHRS, CDR2 YFSETQ.

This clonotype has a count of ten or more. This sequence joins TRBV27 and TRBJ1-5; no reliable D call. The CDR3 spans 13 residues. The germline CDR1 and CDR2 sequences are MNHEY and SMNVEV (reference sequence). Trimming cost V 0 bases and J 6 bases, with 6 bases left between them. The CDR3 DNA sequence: TGTGCCAGCAGTTTATCAGGGCTTCAGCCCCAGCATTTT. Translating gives CASSLSGLQPQHF.

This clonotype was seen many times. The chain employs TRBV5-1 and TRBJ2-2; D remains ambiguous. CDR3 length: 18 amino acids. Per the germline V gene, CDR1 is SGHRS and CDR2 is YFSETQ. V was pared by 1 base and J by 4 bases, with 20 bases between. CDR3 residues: CASSLTWLGQPGTGELFF. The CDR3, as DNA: TGCGCCAGCAGCTTGACGTGGTTGGGCCAGCCGGGCACCGGGGAGCTGTTTTTT.

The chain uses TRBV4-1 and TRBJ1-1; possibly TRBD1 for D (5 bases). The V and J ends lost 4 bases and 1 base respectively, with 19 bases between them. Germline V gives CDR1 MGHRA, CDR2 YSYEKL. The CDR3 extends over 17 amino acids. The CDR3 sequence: CASSPRGGITANTEAFF. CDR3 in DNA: TGCGCCAGCAGCCCACGTGGGGGGATTACCGCGAACACTGAAGCTTTCTTT.

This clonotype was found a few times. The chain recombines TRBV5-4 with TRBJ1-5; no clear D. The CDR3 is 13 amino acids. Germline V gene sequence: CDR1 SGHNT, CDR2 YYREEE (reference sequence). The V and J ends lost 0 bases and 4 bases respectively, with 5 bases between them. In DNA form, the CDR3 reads TGTGCCAGCAGCTTGGGGTTTAATCAGCCCCAGCATTTT. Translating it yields CASSLGFNQPQHF.

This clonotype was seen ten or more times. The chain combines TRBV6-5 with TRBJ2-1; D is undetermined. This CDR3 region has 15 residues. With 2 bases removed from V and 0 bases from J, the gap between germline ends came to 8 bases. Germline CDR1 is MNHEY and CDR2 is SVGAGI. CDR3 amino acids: CASSYGINSYNEQFF. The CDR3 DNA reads TGTGCCAGCAGTTACGGGATAAACTCCTACAATGAGCAGTTCTTC.

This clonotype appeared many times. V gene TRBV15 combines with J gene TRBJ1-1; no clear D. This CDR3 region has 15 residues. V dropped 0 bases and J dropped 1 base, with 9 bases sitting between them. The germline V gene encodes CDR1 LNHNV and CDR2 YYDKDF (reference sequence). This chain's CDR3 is CATSRDRAENTEAFF. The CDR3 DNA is TGTGCCACCAGCAGAGATCGGGCGGAGAACACTGAAGCTTTCTTT.

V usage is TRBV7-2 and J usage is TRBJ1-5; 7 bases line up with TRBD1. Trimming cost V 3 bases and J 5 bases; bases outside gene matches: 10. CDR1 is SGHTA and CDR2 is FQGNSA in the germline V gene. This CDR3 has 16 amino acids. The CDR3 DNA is TGTGCCAGCAGCTTGGAGCGAGAGGGGGCCGATCAGCCCCAGCATTTT. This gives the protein CASSLEREGADQPQHF.

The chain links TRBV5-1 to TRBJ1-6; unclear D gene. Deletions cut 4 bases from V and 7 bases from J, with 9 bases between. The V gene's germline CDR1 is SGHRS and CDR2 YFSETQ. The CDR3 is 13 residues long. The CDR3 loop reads CASSPDGNSPLHF. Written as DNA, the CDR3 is TGCGCCAGCAGCCCAGACGGAAATTCACCCCTCCACTTT. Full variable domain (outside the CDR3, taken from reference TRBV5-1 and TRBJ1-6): KAGVTQTPRYLIKTRGQQVTLSCSPISGHRSVSWYQQTPGQGLQFLFEYFSETQRNKGNFPGRFSGRQFSNSRSEMNVSTLELGDSALYLCASSPDGNSPLHFGNGTRLTVT.

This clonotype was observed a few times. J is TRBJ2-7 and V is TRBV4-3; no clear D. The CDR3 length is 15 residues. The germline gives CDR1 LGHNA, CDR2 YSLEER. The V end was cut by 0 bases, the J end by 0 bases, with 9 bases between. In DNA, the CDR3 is TGCGCCAGCAGCCAAGATCCGGCCAACTCCTACGAGCAGTACTTC. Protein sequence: CASSQDPANSYEQYF.

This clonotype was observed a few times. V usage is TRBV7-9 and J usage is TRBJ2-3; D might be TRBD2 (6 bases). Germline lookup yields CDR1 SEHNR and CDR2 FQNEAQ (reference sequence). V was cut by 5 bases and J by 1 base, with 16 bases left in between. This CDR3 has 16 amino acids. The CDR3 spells CASSPGVAKGTDTQYF. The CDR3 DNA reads TGTGCCAGCAGCCCGGGGGTAGCGAAGGGCACAGATACGCAGTATTTT.

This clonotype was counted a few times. The DNA of the CDR3 is TGTGCCACCAGTGACCGGGGGACAGTTAACACCGGGGAGCTGTTTTTT. It yields the protein CATSDRGTVNTGELFF. The chain is built from TRBV24-1 and TRBJ2-2; TRBD1 is a possible D gene (7 bases). CDR3 length equals 16 residues. The V gene lost 4 bases and the J gene lost 2 bases, with 13 bases spanning the gap. Germline V gene sequence: CDR1 KGHDR, CDR2 SFDVKD.

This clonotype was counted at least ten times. This CDR3 is CASSPGQIQETQYF. As DNA, the CDR3 is TGCGCCAGCAGCCCGGGACAGATACAAGAGACCCAGTACTTC. This chain uses TRBV5-1 with TRBJ2-5; 7 nucleotides agree with TRBD1. There are 14 residues in the CDR3. V gave up 4 bases and J gave up 2 bases; unmatched junction bases: 5. Germline CDR1 SGHRS, CDR2 YFSETQ.

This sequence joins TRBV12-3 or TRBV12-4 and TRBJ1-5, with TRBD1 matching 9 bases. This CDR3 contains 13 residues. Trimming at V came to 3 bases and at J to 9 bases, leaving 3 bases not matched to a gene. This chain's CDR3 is CASSLGQGGPQHF. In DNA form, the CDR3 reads TGTGCCAGCAGTTTGGGACAGGGCGGGCCCCAGCATTTT.

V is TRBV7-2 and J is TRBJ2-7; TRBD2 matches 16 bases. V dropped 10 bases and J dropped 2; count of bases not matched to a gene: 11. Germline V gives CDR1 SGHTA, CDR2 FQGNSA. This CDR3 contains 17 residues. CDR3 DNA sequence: TGTGCCACCGCTGGGACTAGCGGGGGGGCGGGCCCCTACGAGCAGTACTTC. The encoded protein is CATAGTSGGAGPYEQYF.

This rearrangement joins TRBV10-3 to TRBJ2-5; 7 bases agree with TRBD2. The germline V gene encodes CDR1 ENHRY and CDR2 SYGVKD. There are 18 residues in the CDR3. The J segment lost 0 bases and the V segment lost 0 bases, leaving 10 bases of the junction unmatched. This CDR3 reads CAISESGQGGSYQETQYF. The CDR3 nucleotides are TGTGCCATCAGTGAGTCGGGGCAGGGAGGGTCTTACCAAGAGACCCAGTACTTC.

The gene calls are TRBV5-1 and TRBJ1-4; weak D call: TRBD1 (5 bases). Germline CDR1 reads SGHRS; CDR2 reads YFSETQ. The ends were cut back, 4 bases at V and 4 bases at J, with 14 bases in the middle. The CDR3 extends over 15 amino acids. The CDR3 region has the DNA TGCGCCAGCAGCACTGGGACGGCTAGTAATGAAAAACTGTTTTTT. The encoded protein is CASSTGTASNEKLFF.

For the CDR3, the DNA is TGCGCCAGCAGCCAAGATTCCTCGAACACAGATACGCAGTATTTT. It is translated as CASSQDSSNTDTQYF. This rearrangement joins TRBV4-3 to TRBJ2-3; D is unclear. The length of the CDR3 is 15 residues. The germline CDR1 and CDR2 sequences are LGHNA and YSLEER. V lost 0 bases to trimming and J lost 2 bases, with 9 bases between them.

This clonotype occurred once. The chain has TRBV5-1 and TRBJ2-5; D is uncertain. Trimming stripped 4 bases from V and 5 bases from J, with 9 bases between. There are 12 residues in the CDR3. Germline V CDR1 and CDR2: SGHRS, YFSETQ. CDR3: CASSIPQETQYF. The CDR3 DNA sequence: TGCGCCAGCAGCATCCCACAGGAGACCCAGTACTTC.